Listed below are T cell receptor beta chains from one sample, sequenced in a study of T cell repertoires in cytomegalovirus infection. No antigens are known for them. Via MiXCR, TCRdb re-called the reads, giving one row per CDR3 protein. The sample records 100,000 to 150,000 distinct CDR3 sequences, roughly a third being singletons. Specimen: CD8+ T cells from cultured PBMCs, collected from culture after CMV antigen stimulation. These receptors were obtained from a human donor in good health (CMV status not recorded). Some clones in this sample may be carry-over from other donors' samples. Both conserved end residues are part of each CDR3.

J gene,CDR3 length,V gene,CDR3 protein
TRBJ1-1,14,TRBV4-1,CASSPIGENTEAFF
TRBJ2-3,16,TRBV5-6,CASSSGAGQMTDTQYF
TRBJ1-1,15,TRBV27,CASSSRDRGPTEAFF
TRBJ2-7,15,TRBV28,CASSLRTGRSYEQYF
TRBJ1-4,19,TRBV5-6,CASSFVDRGLSPTNEKLFF
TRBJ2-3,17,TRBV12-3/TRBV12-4,CASSLTSGGGSTDTQYF
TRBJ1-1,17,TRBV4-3,CASSQDQLYRGHTEAFF
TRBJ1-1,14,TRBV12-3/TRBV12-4,CASSTRGSGTEAFF
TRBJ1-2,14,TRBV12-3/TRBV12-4,CASSSTGYSDGYTF
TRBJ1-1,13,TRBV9,CASTGPRGTEAFF
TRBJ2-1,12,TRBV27,CASREANNEQFF
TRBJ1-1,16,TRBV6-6,CASSPRMRGRVTEAFF
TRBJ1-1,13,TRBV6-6,CASSWEGIPEAFF
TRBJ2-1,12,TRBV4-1,CASSPTGFEQFF
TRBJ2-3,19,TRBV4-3,CASSQGVPSGRGGQDTQYF
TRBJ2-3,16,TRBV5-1,CASSSALPAGTDTQYF
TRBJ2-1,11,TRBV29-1,CSVLGYNEQFF
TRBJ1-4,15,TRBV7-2,CASSRTGATNEKLFF
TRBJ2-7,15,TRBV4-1,CASSQIQGWSYEQYF
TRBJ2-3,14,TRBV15,CATSSPLQGDTQYF
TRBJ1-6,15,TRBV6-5,CASSRSGQGDSPLHF
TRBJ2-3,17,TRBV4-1,CASSQPSDRDSTDTQYF
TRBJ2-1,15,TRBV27,CASSTSGGLLDEQFF
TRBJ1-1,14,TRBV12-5,CASGDRVRDTEAFF
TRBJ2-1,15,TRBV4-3,CASSQDGHRINEQFF
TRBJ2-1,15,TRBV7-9,CASSGLAGGSGEQFF
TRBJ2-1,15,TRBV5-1,CASRPTSGGSGEQFF
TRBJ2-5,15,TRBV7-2,CASSLVAGVVETQYF
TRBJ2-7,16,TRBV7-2,CASSSRRGTGLYEQYF
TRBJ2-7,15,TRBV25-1,CASSDDGQWRAEQYF
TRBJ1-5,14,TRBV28,CASSPHGGDKPQHF
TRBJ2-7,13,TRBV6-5,CASSYSTDYEQYF
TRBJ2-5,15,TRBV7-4,CASSFPSGYQETQYF
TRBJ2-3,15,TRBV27,CASSFGTYNTDTQYF
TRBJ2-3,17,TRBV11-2,CASSPYFGQGTRDTQYF
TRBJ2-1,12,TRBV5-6,CASSLVSNEQFF
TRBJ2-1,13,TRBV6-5,CASSPNSYNEQFF